This section outlines one T cell receptor beta chain sequence together with its context. Its antigen remains unidentified. No qualities accompany the bases; no much larger clone lies one base away. CEF-cultured naive and memory CD4+ T cell DNA received survey-level immunoSEQ TCR-beta sequencing. Per the original workflow: During preprocessing, nonproductive sequences were discarded, as were any CDR3s that did not begin with C, did not end with F or W, or were shorter than 7 amino acids. Antigen-specific clonotypes were called with the MANAFEST web app, based on expansion relative to reference and other culture wells. A clone counted as positive if significantly expanded in 2 of 3 replicate wells versus the reference culture at FDR below 0.05. Positive clones also required significant expansion versus all other tandem wells and an odds ratio above 5. Cultured and uncultured naive and memory CD4+ repertoires were searched for previously identified spike- and CEF-reactive CDR3s. Pairwise Levenshtein distance, computed with the stringdist R package after three terminal residues were trimmed from each end, was used as the measure of CDR3 homology. TCRdb stores this immuneACCESS table with in-frame sequences only. Part of the clones is absent; in the studies checked, under half of the shortfall reflects unresolved V genes, and no reason is known for the rest. V and J calls and clone size are those listed in that table; D and trimming were worked out from the DNA. This sample comprises about 36,000 clones, under 85% of them detected only once. The ten largest clones add up to around 21% of the sample.

This sample stems from a study of CD4 T cells in relation to SARS-CoV-2 and coronaviruses (dated by TCRdb to the early 2020s). Study-wide context: In the ViraFEST assay, PBMCs were cultured with antigen for around eleven days, after which TCR beta CDR3s were sequenced to identify antigen-specific clonal expansions. Across all 12 patients in the convalescent cohort, the median age was around 40 years, with a range of 21 to 72 years. The roughly 12 convalescent patients included 8 males and 4 females; two subjects were Hispanic. Using patient-derived lymphoblastoid cell lines, the shared crossreactive spike epitopes were mapped to their HLA restriction. The study assessed, at the TCR clonotype level, memory CD4+ T cell crossreactivity between SARS-CoV-2 and common cold coronavirus spike proteins. The Adaptive Biotechnologies TCR-sequencing kit was used to sequence samples from three pre-COVID donors and the naive versus memory experiments, whereas other data were Illumina-based. A different TCR-beta assay, based on Illumina, was used to sequence expansion assays from other donors in the study.

At the junction V is shortened by 8 bases and J by 2 bases, with 15 bases in between. CDR1 SNHLY and CDR2 FYNNEI are derived from the germline V gene. The CDR3 starts with the cysteine, ends with the phenylalanine, and has 14 residues. The entry retains the CDR3 DNA only, 42 bases that are in frame from base 1. Broad study findings and their caveats: Because no donor provided both pre-pandemic and post-infection samples, tracing the source of pre-existing responses was limited. Naive versus memory sequencing indicated that memory recall responses, rather than primary responses primed during culture, are detected by the assay. Because the crossreactivity analysis focused on spike protein, crossreactivity against other viral proteins was not assessed. Roughly 64% of donors had memory CD4+ clonotypes that crossrecognized SARS-CoV-2 and at least one common cold coronavirus spike. The study was limited by small numbers of patients and tested TCRs. Compared with monoreactive clones, crossreactive clones had significantly weaker SARS-CoV-2-driven expansion, a result consistent with antigenic imprinting.

Naive and memory CD4+ T cells were separated from cryopreserved PBMCs by CD4 enrichment followed by EasySep naive CD4+ T cell enrichment. For 9 to 10 days, around 92,000 sorted naive or memory CD4+ T cells were cultured together with CEF peptides and T cell-depleted PBMCs at a 1:1 ratio. In general, every peptide culture condition was set up in three replicate wells. PBMCs were isolated from leukapheresis product or whole blood by Ficoll-Paque PLUS gradient centrifugation. PBMCs were either cryopreserved at -140°C or used fresh in the expansion assay. The QIAamp Micro DNA Kit was used to extract genomic DNA from the CD4+ T cells.

The chain uses TRBV2 and TRBJ2-5; no D gene is confidently identified. The sequenced sample consisted of memory CD4+ T cells from PBMCs, cultured in vitro. The cell subset or site label here, explained by the study, means: memory (non-naive) CD4+ T cells. The source of this sequence is an adult with COVID-19. The nucleotide sequence reads TGTGCCAGCGGTCCCAATCGAGGTCAAGAGACCCAGTACTTC. Its amino acids are CASGPNRGQETQYF.